The 12 T cell receptor beta chains below come from one sample, sequenced in a study of blood T cell repertoires in COVID-19. Libraries were prepared by immunoSEQ multiplex PCR; TCRdb keeps only in-frame clonotypes and omits some of them. This table has more than 100,000 clones, 84% appearing once. What was sequenced was peripheral blood. The source is a woman in her twenties or thirties who had recovered from COVID-19.

The chain links TRBV2 to TRBJ2-1; the D gene is possibly TRBD2 (5 bases). Germline CDR1 and CDR2: SNHLY and FYNNEI. The CDR3 covers 19 residues. The V end was cut by 3 bases, the J end by 5 bases, with 26 bases between. The CDR3 reads CASSELAVRPETPDNEQFF. In DNA, the CDR3 is TGTGCCAGCAGTGAGCTAGCAGTGCGGCCTGAAACCCCTGACAATGAGCAGTTCTTC. Supplemented by reference TRBV2 and TRBJ2-1, the full variable domain reads EPEVTQTPSHQVTQMGQEVILRCVPISNHLYFYWYRQILGQKVEFLVSFYNNEISEKSEIFDDQFSVERPDGSNFTLKIRSTKLEDSAMYFCASSELAVRPETPDNEQFFGPGTRLTVL.

This chain joins TRBV3-1 (or the pseudogene TRBV3-2) and TRBJ1-3; perhaps TRBD1 as D (5 bases). The germline V gene encodes CDR1 LGHDT and CDR2 YNNKEL (reference sequence). The CDR3 is 14 amino acids. The V and J ends lost 1 base and 4 bases respectively, with 8 bases between them. The CDR3 sequence is CASSQAGRGNTIYF. The CDR3 nucleotides read TGTGCCAGCAGCCAAGCAGGGCGCGGAAACACCATATATTTT.

The CDR3 here is CASSDPGTGIYEQYF. In DNA form, the CDR3 reads TGTGCCAGCAGTGATCCCGGGACAGGTATTTACGAGCAGTACTTC. The chain carries TRBV2 and TRBJ2-7, with 8 bases identical to TRBD1. CDR3 length equals 15 residues. Germline trimming cut 3 bases from V and 4 bases from J; bases unmatched to any gene: 8. Germline loops: CDR1 SNHLY, CDR2 FYNNEI. The whole variable domain, remainder taken from reference TRBV2 and TRBJ2-7, is EPEVTQTPSHQVTQMGQEVILRCVPISNHLYFYWYRQILGQKVEFLVSFYNNEISEKSEIFDDQFSVERPDGSNFTLKIRSTKLEDSAMYFCASSDPGTGIYEQYFGPGTRLTVT.

The chain is built from TRBV11-2 and TRBJ1-6; 12 nucleotides align to TRBD1. The J segment lost 9 bases and the V segment lost 4 bases, leaving 16 bases of the junction unmatched. The CDR3 spans 19 residues. Germline V lookup: CDR1 SGHAT, CDR2 FQNNGV. CDR3 nucleotide sequence: TGTGCCAGCAGCTCTACCGGGACAGGGGGCGAAATGCTTGGTTCACCCCTCCACTTT. Translation: CASSSTGTGGEMLGSPLHF.

The rearrangement links TRBV4-1 to TRBJ2-1; possibly TRBD2 for D (5 bases). The CDR3 runs 13 residues. Trimming removed 2 bases from V and 9 bases from J, with 11 bases in between. Germline V lookup: CDR1 MGHRA, CDR2 YSYEKL. DNA for the CDR3: TGCGCCAGCAGCCAAACTGGGGAGAGTGAGCAGTTCTTC. Protein: CASSQTGESEQFF.

Remarks on this clone: Sequence at one end of the junction differs from germline and may be a read error. This chain links TRBV13 with TRBJ2-1; 9 bases agree with TRBD2. The V gene's germline CDR1 is PRHDT and CDR2 FYEKMQ (reference sequence). The CDR3 totals 20 residues. Here the CDR3 reads CASSLVGTSGRGGAYNEQFF. The CDR3 nucleotides are TGCGCCAGCAGCTTAGTTGGAACTAGCGGGCGGGGGGGCGCCTACAATGAGCAGTTCTTC.

The chain uses TRBV5-6 and TRBJ2-1; 10 nucleotides line up with TRBD1. V lost 4 bases to trimming and J lost 8 bases; unmatched junction nucleotides: 12. Germline V CDR1 and CDR2: SGHDT, YYEEEE. The CDR3 sequence is 16 residues long. The CDR3 DNA reads as TGTGCCAGCAGCGTAGACAGGGGGCCAGGGTCGGATGAGCAGTTCTTC. This sequence encodes CASSVDRGPGSDEQFF.

The chain recombines TRBV6-5 with TRBJ2-3, with TRBD2 matching 8 bases. CDR1 and CDR2 from the germline V gene are MNHEY and SVGAGI. The junction had 6 bases not matched to a gene; V was cut back by 5 bases and J by 2 bases. CDR3 size: 15 residues. CDR3 residues: CASSHSGVFTDTQYF. The CDR3 DNA follows: TGTGCCAGCAGTCATAGCGGGGTGTTCACAGATACGCAGTATTTT.

V usage is TRBV24-1 and J usage is TRBJ2-2, with D perhaps TRBD1 (6 bases). The V end was cut by 9 bases, the J end by 0 bases, with 19 bases between. This CDR3 contains 17 residues. Germline loops: CDR1 KGHDR, CDR2 SFDVKD. The CDR3 DNA is TGTGCCACCTCACCTAACCCCGGGACATCGAACACCGGGGAGCTGTTTTTT. Amino acid sequence: CATSPNPGTSNTGELFF.

The rearrangement links TRBV5-4 to TRBJ1-5; D gene unclear. CDR1 and CDR2 from the germline V gene are SGHNT and YYREEE (reference sequence). V dropped 4 bases and J dropped 9 bases, with 11 bases sitting between them. There are 12 residues in the CDR3. This chain's CDR3 is CASSLYSTPQHF. CDR3 nucleotide sequence: TGTGCCAGCAGCCTATATTCTACGCCCCAGCATTTT.

This rearrangement joins TRBV7-2 to TRBJ1-5; D unresolved. CDR3 length equals 14 residues. The ends were cut back, 5 bases at V and 3 bases at J, with 11 bases in the middle. Germline V CDR1 and CDR2: SGHTA, FQGNSA. The CDR3 nucleotides are TGTGCCAGCAGCCACGAGAGGGCCAATCAGCCCCAGCATTTT. Its translation is CASSHERANQPQHF. Using reference TRBV7-2 and TRBJ1-5 for the parts outside the CDR3, the full variable domain is GAGVSQSPSNKVTEKGKDVELRCDPISGHTALYWYRQSLGQGLEFLIYFQGNSAPDKSGLPSDRFSAERTGGSVSTLTIQRTQQEDSAVYLCASSHERANQPQHFGDGTRLSIL.

This clone was recorded once. This sequence joins TRBV5-1 and TRBJ2-3; TRBD2 might be the D (6 bases). The CDR3 covers 14 residues. The germline V and J ends were trimmed by 4 bases and 2 bases, with 11 bases remaining between them. Germline V lookup: CDR1 SGHRS, CDR2 YFSETQ. The DNA of the CDR3 is TGCGCCAGCAGCGAGAGGGACTCCACAGATACGCAGTATTTT. This sequence encodes CASSERDSTDTQYF.